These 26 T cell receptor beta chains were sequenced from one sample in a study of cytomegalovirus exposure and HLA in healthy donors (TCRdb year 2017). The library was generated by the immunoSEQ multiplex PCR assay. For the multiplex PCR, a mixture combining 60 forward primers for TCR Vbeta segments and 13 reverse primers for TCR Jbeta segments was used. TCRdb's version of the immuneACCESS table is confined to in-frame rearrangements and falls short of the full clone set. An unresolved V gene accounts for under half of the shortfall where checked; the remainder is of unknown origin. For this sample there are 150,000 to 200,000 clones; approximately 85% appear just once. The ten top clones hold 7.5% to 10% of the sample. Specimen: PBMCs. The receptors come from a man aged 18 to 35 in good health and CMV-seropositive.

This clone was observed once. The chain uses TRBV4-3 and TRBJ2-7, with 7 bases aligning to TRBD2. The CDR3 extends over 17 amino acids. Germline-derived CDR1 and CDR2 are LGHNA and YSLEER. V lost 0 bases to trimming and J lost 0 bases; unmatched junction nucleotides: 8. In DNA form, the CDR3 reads TGCGCCAGCAGCCAAGATCGGAGCGGGGACGCCTCCTACGAGCAGTACTTC. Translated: CASSQDRSGDASYEQYF.

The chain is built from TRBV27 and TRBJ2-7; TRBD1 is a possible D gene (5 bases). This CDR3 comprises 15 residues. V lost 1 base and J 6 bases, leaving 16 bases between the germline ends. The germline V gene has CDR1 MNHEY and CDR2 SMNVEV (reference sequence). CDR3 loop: CASSLYGREKGEQYF. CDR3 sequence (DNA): TGTGCCAGCAGTTTATATGGCAGGGAAAAGGGCGAGCAGTACTTC.

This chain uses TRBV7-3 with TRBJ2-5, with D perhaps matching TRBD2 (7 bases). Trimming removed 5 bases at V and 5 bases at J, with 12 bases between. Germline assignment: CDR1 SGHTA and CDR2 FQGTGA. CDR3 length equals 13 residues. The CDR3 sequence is CASSRTGGETQYF. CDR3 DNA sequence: TGTGCCAGCAGCCGCACGGGGGGCGAGACCCAGTACTTC.

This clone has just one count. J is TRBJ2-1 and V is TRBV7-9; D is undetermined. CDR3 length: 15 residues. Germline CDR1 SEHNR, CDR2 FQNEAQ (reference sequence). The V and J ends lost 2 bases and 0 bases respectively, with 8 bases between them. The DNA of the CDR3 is TGTGCCAGCAGCTTAACAGTGAGCTCCTACAATGAGCAGTTCTTC. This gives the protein CASSLTVSSYNEQFF.

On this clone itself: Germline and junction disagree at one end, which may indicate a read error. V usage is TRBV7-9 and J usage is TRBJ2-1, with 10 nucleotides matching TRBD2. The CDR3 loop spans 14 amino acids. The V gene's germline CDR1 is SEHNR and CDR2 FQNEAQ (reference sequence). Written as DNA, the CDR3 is TGTTCCAGCAGCTGGACTAGCGGCTACAATGAGCAGTTCTTC. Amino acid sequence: CSSSWTSGYNEQFF.

The CDR3 nucleotides are TGTGCCAGCAGCCAATCGGACAGGGTAAACACCGGGGAGCTGTTTTTT. It codes for CASSQSDRVNTGELFF. V usage is TRBV7-9 and J usage is TRBJ2-2, with 8 bases that match TRBD1. The CDR3 runs to 16 residues. V lost 5 bases and J lost 2; bases outside the gene matches: 7. CDR1 is SEHNR and CDR2 is FQNEAQ in the germline V gene (reference sequence).

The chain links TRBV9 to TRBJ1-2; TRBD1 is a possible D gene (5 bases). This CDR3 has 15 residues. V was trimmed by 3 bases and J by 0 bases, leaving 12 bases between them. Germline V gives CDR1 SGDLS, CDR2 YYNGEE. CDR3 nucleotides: TGTGCCAGCAGCGCCTGGGGGGTTACTAACTATGGCTACACCTTC. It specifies CASSAWGVTNYGYTF. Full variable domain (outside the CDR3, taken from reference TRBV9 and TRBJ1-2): DSGVTQTPKHLITATGQRVTLRCSPRSGDLSVYWYQQSLDQGLQFLIQYYNGEERAKGNILERFSAQQFPDLHSELNLSSLELGDSALYFCASSAWGVTNYGYTFGSGTRLTVV.

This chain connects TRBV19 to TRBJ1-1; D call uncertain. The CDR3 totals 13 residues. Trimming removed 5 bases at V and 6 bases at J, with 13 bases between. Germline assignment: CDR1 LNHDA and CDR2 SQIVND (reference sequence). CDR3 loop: CASSLRGSSEAFF. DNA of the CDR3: TGTGCCAGTAGTCTTAGAGGCTCGTCTGAAGCTTTCTTT.

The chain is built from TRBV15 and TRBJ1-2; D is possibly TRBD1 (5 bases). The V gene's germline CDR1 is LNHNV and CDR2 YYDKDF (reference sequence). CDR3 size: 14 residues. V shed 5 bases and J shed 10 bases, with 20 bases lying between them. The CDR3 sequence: CATSPGGILPFYTF. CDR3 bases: TGTGCCACCAGCCCCGGGGGGATCCTACCCTTCTACACCTTC.

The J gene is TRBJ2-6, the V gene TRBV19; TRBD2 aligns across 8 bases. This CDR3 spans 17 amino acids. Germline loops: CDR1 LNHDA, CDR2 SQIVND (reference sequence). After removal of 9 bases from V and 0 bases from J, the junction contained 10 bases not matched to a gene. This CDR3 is CASGGGWTNSGANVLTF. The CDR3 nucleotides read TGTGCCAGCGGGGGGGGGTGGACAAACTCTGGGGCCAACGTCCTGACTTTC.

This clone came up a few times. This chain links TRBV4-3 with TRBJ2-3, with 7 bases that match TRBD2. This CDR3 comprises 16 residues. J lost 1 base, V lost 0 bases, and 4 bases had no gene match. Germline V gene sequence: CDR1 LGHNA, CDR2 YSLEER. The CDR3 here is CASSQDLLAGTDTQYF. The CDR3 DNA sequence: TGCGCCAGCAGCCAAGATCTCCTAGCGGGCACAGATACGCAGTATTTT.

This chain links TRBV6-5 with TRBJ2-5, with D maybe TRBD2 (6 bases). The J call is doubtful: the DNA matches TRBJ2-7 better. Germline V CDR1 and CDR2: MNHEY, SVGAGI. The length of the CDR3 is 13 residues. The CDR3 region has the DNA TGTGCCAGCAGGGATAGCGGCTCCTACGAGCAGTACTTC. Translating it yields CASRDSGSYEQYF.

This CDR3 is CASSQDRGGTEAFF. CDR3 DNA: TGCGCCAGCAGCCAAGATCGGGGTGGCACTGAAGCTTTCTTT. V usage is TRBV4-1 and J usage is TRBJ1-1, with unresolved D. The CDR3 contains 14 residues. V was cut by 0 bases and J by 4 bases, with 9 bases left in between. The germline V gene has CDR1 MGHRA and CDR2 YSYEKL.

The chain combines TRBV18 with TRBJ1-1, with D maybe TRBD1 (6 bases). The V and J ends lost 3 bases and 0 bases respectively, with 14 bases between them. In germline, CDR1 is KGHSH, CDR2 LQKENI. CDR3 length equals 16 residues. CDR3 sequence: CASSPRGGTMNTEAFF. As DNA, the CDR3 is TGTGCCAGCTCACCCCGAGGGGGAACCATGAACACTGAAGCTTTCTTT.

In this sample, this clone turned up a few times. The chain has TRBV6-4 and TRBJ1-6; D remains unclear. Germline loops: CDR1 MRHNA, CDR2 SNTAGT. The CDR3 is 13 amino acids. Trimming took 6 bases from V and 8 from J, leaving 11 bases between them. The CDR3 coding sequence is TGTGCCAGCAGCGCGGAAGGAGATTCACCCCTCCACTTT. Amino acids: CASSAEGDSPLHF.

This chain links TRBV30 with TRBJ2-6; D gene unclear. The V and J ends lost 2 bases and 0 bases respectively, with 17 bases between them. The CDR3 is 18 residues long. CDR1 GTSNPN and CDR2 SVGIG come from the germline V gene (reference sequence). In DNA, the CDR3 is TGTGCCTGGAGTCCCGCGGTTTTTGCGAGCTCTGGGGCCAACGTCCTGACTTTC. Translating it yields CAWSPAVFASSGANVLTF.

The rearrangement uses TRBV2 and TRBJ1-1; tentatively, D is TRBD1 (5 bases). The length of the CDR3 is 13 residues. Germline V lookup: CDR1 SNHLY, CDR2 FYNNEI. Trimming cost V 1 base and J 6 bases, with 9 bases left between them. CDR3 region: CASSEVDISEAFF. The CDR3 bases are TGTGCCAGCAGTGAAGTGGACATATCTGAAGCTTTCTTT. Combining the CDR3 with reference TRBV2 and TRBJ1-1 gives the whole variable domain EPEVTQTPSHQVTQMGQEVILRCVPISNHLYFYWYRQILGQKVEFLVSFYNNEISEKSEIFDDQFSVERPDGSNFTLKIRSTKLEDSAMYFCASSEVDISEAFFGQGTRLTVV.

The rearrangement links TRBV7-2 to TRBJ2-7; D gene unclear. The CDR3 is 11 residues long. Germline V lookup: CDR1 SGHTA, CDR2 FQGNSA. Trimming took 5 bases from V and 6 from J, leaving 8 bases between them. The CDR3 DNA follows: TGTGCCAGCAGCAAAGACACCGAGCAGTACTTC. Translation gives CASSKDTEQYF.

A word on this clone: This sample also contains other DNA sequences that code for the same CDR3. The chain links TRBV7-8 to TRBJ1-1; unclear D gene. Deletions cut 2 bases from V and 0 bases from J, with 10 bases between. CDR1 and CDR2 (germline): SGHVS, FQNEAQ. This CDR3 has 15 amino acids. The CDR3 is CASSLKRQLNTEAFF. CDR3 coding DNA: TGTGCCAGCAGCTTAAAGCGGCAGTTGAACACTGAAGCTTTCTTT.

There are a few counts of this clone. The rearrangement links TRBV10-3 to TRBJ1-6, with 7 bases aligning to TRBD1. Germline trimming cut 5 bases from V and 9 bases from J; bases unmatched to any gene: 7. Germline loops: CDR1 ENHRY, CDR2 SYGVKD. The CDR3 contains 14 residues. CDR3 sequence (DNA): TGTGCCATCAGTAAAGGGGGCAAGTCTTCACCCCTCCACTTT. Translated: CAISKGGKSSPLHF.

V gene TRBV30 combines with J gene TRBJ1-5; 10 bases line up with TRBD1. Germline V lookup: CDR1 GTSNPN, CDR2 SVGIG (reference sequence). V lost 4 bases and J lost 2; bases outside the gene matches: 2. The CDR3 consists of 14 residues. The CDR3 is CAWMGTGGNQPQHF. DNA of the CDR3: TGTGCCTGGATGGGGACAGGGGGCAATCAGCCCCAGCATTTT.

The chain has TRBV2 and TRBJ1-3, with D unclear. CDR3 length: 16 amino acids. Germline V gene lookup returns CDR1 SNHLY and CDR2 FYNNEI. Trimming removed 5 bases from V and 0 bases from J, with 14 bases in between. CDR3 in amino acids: CASSLRVFSSGNTIYF. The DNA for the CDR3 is TGTGCCAGCAGTTTACGGGTGTTCAGCTCTGGAAACACCATATATTTT.

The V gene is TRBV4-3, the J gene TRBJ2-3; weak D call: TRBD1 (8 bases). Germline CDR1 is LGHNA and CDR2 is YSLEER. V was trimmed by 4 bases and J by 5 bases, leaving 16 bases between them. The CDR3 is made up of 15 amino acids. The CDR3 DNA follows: TGCGCCAGCAGCCCCACAGGGGGGGAGGTAGATACGCAGTATTTT. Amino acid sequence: CASSPTGGEVDTQYF.

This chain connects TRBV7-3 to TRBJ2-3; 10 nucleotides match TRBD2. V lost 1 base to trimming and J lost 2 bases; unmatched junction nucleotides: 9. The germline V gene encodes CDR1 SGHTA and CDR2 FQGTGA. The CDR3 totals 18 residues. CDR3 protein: CASSLISLAGENTDTQYF. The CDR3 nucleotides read TGTGCCAGCAGCTTAATATCTCTAGCGGGGGAGAACACAGATACGCAGTATTTT.

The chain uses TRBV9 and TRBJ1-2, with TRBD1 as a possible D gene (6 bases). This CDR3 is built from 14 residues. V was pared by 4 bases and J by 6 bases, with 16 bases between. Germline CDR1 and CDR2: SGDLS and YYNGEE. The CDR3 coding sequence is TGTGCCAGCAGCCCAGGGGTAGGTAGTGATGGCTACACCTTC. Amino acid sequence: CASSPGVGSDGYTF.

The CDR3 DNA is TGTGCCAGCAGCGTCCAGGCGGCGGGGGAAAAACTGTTTTTT. Translating gives CASSVQAAGEKLFF. The chain couples TRBV9 to TRBJ1-4; D is undetermined. V dropped 2 bases and J dropped 8 bases, with 13 bases sitting between them. CDR1 and CDR2 (germline): SGDLS, YYNGEE. This CDR3 has 14 residues.